These 15 T cell receptor beta chains originate from one sample sequenced in a study of T cell repertoires in cytomegalovirus infection. TCRdb redid the calling of the reads with MiXCR, one entry per CDR3 protein. The table shows hundreds of thousands of distinct CDR3 sequences, with 20% to 30% occurring only once. Material for sequencing was CD8+ T cells from PBMCs. Receptor source: a human donor in good health (CMV status not recorded). Some clones in this sample may be carry-over from other donors' samples.

The chain uses TRBV2 and TRBJ2-1; 14 bases agree with TRBD2. This CDR3 has 15 amino acids. CDR1 is SNHLY and CDR2 is FYNNEI in the germline V gene. The ends lost 10 bases at V and 9 bases at J; junction bases unmatched: 11. The CDR3 coding sequence is TGTGCCAACAGCCCAACGACTAGCGGGGGGGCTGAGCAGTTCTTC. It specifies CANSPTTSGGAEQFF. Complete variable domain (other parts from reference TRBV2 and TRBJ2-1): EPEVTQTPSHQVTQMGQEVILRCVPISNHLYFYWYRQILGQKVEFLVSFYNNEISEKSEIFDDQFSVERPDGSNFTLKIRSTKLEDSAMYFCANSPTTSGGAEQFFGPGTRLTVL.

Concerning this clonotype: This may be a read error: a much more frequent sequence differs by one nucleotide. CDR3 sequence (DNA): TGTGCCAGCAGACAGGGGGCTGAAGCTTTCTTT. It codes for CASRQGAEAFF. The chain couples TRBV27 to TRBJ1-1, with TRBD1 identical over 8 bases. The germline V gene has CDR1 MNHEY and CDR2 SMNVEV (reference sequence). The J segment lost 6 bases and the V segment lost 6 bases, leaving 0 bases of the junction unmatched. The CDR3 is made up of 11 amino acids.

The chain is built from TRBV10-3 and TRBJ2-5, with 9 bases fitting TRBD1. CDR1 is ENHRY, CDR2 SYGVKD, per germline. V shed 4 bases and J 5 bases; nucleotides not matched to a gene: 8. This CDR3 spans 15 amino acids. CDR3 in amino acids: CAISAEGQGVETQYF. In DNA, the CDR3 is TGTGCCATCAGTGCCGAGGGACAGGGAGTGGAGACCCAGTACTTC.

This clonotype was observed many times. The CDR3 region is CAISEEVRAEAFF. The CDR3, as DNA: TGTGCCATCAGTGAAGAGGTTCGAGCTGAAGCTTTCTTT. The gene calls are TRBV10-3 and TRBJ1-1; D not resolved. CDR1 and CDR2 (germline): ENHRY, SYGVKD. CDR3 length: 13 amino acids. V was trimmed by 3 bases and J by 6 bases, leaving 11 bases between them.

This clonotype was seen only a few times. The DNA of the CDR3 is TGTGCCATCAAGGATGCTCGAAGTGGAAACACCATATATTTT. Translation: CAIKDARSGNTIYF. This chain links TRBV10-3 with TRBJ1-3, with D hard to call. CDR3 length: 14 amino acids. Trimming shortened V by 7 bases and J by 3 bases, and 13 bases separated the two germline ends. The germline gives CDR1 ENHRY, CDR2 SYGVKD.

The chain has TRBV20-1 and TRBJ2-1; tentative D call: TRBD1 (5 bases). The germline V gene has CDR1 DFQATT and CDR2 SNEGSKA (reference sequence). V dropped 6 bases and J dropped 9 bases, with 12 bases sitting between them. CDR3 length equals 11 residues. The CDR3 protein is CSAEQVLEQFF. CDR3 coding DNA: TGCAGTGCGGAACAGGTTCTTGAGCAGTTCTTC.

This clonotype was seen more than once but under ten times. This chain connects TRBV4-1 to TRBJ1-1, with TRBD1 as a possible D gene (6 bases). Germline V gene sequence: CDR1 MGHRA, CDR2 YSYEKL. Trimming removed 1 base from V and 8 bases from J, with 20 bases in between. The CDR3 sequence is 16 residues long. The CDR3 region is CASSQVPSGAGGEAFF. CDR3 DNA sequence: TGCGCCAGCAGCCAAGTGCCTAGCGGAGCGGGGGGCGAAGCTTTCTTT.

This clonotype was found once. The chain is built from TRBV20-1 and TRBJ1-1; 7 bases agree with TRBD1. CDR3 length: 13 residues. The V gene's germline CDR1 is DFQATT and CDR2 SNEGSKA (reference sequence). J was trimmed by 6 bases and V by 3 bases; bases with no gene match: 7. CDR3 protein: CSASSRDSSEAFF. CDR3 nucleotides: TGCAGTGCTAGCAGTCGGGACAGCTCTGAAGCTTTCTTT.

This clonotype was observed a few times. The rearrangement uses TRBV20-1 and TRBJ1-2; no definite D call. With 0 bases removed from V and 3 bases from J, the gap between germline ends came to 8 bases. Germline assignment: CDR1 DFQATT and CDR2 SNEGSKA (reference sequence). This CDR3 contains 13 residues. CDR3 sequence (DNA): TGCAGTGCTAGAGAAATGGTCGACTATGGCTACACCTTC. It encodes CSAREMVDYGYTF.

The chain employs TRBV6-1 and TRBJ2-1, with D perhaps assigned TRBD1 or TRBD2 (5 bases each). V lost 8 bases to trimming and J lost 0 bases, with 8 bases between them. Looked up from germline, CDR1 is MNHNS and CDR2 is SASEGT. This CDR3 spans 13 amino acids. The CDR3 is CASFGTSYNEQFF. The CDR3 bases are TGTGCCAGCTTCGGGACCTCCTACAATGAGCAGTTCTTC.

V is TRBV6-1 and J is TRBJ2-2; 8 bases align to TRBD1. Germline V gene data show CDR1 as MNHNS and CDR2 as SASEGT. The CDR3 sequence is 18 residues long. Trimming removed 3 bases from V and 3 bases from J; junction bases left unmatched: 12. The CDR3 loop reads CASSDLFRDRNYTGELFF. As DNA, the CDR3 is TGTGCCAGCAGTGACCTTTTCCGGGACAGGAATTACACCGGGGAGCTGTTTTTT.

This clonotype was counted ten times or more. The chain combines TRBV7-2 with TRBJ2-3; D tentatively fits TRBD1 or TRBD2 (5 bases each). Trimming took 4 bases from V and 2 from J, leaving 13 bases between them. CDR1 and CDR2 from the germline V gene are SGHTA and FQGNSA. The CDR3 runs to 15 residues. CDR3 sequence: CASSSRDHPTDTQYF. For the CDR3, the DNA is TGTGCCAGCAGCTCAAGGGACCATCCCACAGATACGCAGTATTTT.

The sample holds a few counts of this clonotype. The gene calls are TRBV7-6 and TRBJ1-2, with D possibly being TRBD1 (6 bases). The CDR3 loop spans 15 amino acids. Per germline, CDR1 SGHVS and CDR2 FNYEAQ. The V and J ends lost 0 bases and 2 bases respectively, with 10 bases between them. The CDR3 DNA is TGTGCCAGCAGCTTAGCGACCGGGGGCAACTATGGCTACACCTTC. Its translation is CASSLATGGNYGYTF.

As concerns this clonotype: A much larger clone differs from this one at a single base, so this may be a read error. J is TRBJ2-3 and V is TRBV7-2, with a tentative D call TRBD1 (5 bases). CDR3 size: 16 residues. Germline V gene lookup returns CDR1 SGHTA and CDR2 FQGNSA. V lost 1 base to trimming and J lost 3 bases, with 14 bases between them. The CDR3 nucleotides read TGTACCAGCAGCTTAGAAGGGGTGTACGGGACAGATACGCAGTATTTT. It specifies CTSSLEGVYGTDTQYF.

The chain joins TRBV19 to TRBJ2-7, with D uncertain. In germline, CDR1 is LNHDA, CDR2 SQIVND (reference sequence). There are 12 residues in the CDR3. The V gene lost 7 bases and the J gene lost 3 bases, with 10 bases spanning the gap. CDR3 amino acids: CASIVSDYEQYV. The CDR3 coding sequence is TGTGCCAGTATCGTGTCGGACTACGAGCAGTACGTC.